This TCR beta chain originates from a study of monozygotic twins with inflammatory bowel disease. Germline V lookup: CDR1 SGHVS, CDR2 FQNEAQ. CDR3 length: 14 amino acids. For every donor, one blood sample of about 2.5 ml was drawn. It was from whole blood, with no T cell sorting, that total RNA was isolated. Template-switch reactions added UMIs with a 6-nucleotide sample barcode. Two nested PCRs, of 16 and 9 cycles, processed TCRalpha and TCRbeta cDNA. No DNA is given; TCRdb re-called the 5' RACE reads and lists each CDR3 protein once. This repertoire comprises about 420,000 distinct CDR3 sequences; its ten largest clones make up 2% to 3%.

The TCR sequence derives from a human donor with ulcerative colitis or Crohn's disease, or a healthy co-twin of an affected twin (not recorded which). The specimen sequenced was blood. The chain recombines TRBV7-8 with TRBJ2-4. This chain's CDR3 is CASSLGQTGDIQYF.